Presented here are 13 T cell receptor beta chains from one specimen sequenced in a study of blood T cell repertoires in COVID-19. Some clones are missing from TCRdb's copy, which holds only in-frame ones; the method was immunoSEQ multiplex PCR. The table shows 200,000 to 250,000 clones, with 80% occurring only once. Specimen: peripheral blood. The source of these receptors is a woman aged 65 to 85 with acute or convalescent COVID-19.

The chain couples TRBV5-4 to TRBJ1-4, with D hard to call. Trimming took off 4 bases at V and 8 bases at J, with 12 bases between the two ends. Germline lookup yields CDR1 SGHNT and CDR2 YYREEE (reference sequence). The CDR3 is 13 residues long. CDR3: CASSPDPGEKLFF. The CDR3 bases are TGTGCCAGCAGCCCCGACCCGGGGGAAAAACTGTTTTTT.

V gene TRBV6-6 combines with J gene TRBJ2-1; D perhaps matches TRBD2 (6 bases). Germline assignment: CDR1 MNHNY and CDR2 SVGAGI (reference sequence). Trimming stripped 8 bases from V and 12 bases from J, with 20 bases between. The CDR3 has 13 amino acids. The DNA of the CDR3 is TGTGCCAGCGGGGACGGGGACTTCAGTTGGCAGTTCTTC. Residues: CASGDGDFSWQFF.

This rearrangement joins TRBV10-1 to TRBJ1-4; D possibly corresponds to TRBD1 (5 bases). With 2 bases removed from V and 5 bases from J, the gap between germline ends came to 12 bases. This CDR3 spans 15 amino acids. Germline V gene sequence: CDR1 WNHNN, CDR2 SYGVQD (reference sequence). CDR3 nucleotide sequence: TGCGCCAGCAGTGAGCCAGGGTGGGGAAATGAAAAACTGTTTTTT. This translates into CASSEPGWGNEKLFF.

This chain uses TRBV27 with TRBJ1-2; D may be TRBD1 (6 bases). This CDR3 is 13 amino acids long. Germline V gives CDR1 MNHEY, CDR2 SMNVEV (reference sequence). V lost 6 bases and J 5 bases, leaving 13 bases between the germline ends. The CDR3 DNA reads as TGTGCCAGCAGCCTGACAGGAGGATATGGCTACACCTTC. Translated, it gives CASSLTGGYGYTF.

This chain connects TRBV27 to TRBJ1-6; 8 nucleotides agree with TRBD1. V gave up 5 bases and J gave up 10 bases; unmatched junction bases: 13. The CDR3 contains 16 residues. Germline V lookup: CDR1 MNHEY, CDR2 SMNVEV (reference sequence). The CDR3 sequence is CASSLNGQGLGSPLHF. Written as DNA, the CDR3 is TGTGCCAGCAGTCTGAATGGACAGGGATTGGGGTCACCCCTCCACTTT.

This chain connects TRBV7-8 to TRBJ1-2, with D possibly TRBD1 on 5 matching bases. Per germline, CDR1 SGHVS and CDR2 FQNEAQ. Trimming took 0 bases from V and 7 from J, leaving 12 bases between them. This CDR3 spans 14 amino acids. CDR3 DNA sequence: TGTGCCAGCAGCTTAGCGGGGGGTGGCCCTGGCTACACCTTC. Translating it yields CASSLAGGGPGYTF.

The chain has TRBV19 and TRBJ2-1; the match to TRBD1 covers 11 bases. The CDR3 has 15 residues. The V and J ends lost 3 bases and 6 bases, in that order; junction bases with no gene match: 4. Germline CDR1 reads LNHDA; CDR2 reads SQIVND (reference sequence). CDR3 bases: TGTGCCAGTAGTATGATCGGGACAGGGGGCAATGAGCAGTTCTTC. This sequence encodes CASSMIGTGGNEQFF.

The sample holds a few counts of this clone. The chain couples TRBV4-3 to TRBJ1-4; the D is unclear. Trimming pared 0 bases from V and 8 bases from J, leaving 10 bases between. The germline CDR1 and CDR2 sequences are LGHNA and YSLEER. The CDR3 has 14 residues. The CDR3 region has the DNA TGCGCCAGCAGCCAAGAATCAGGTTACGAAAAACTGTTTTTT. Protein: CASSQESGYEKLFF.

A single count supports this clone. The rearrangement uses TRBV20-1 and TRBJ2-4, with 10 bases fitting TRBD2. With 4 bases clipped from V and 1 base from J, the junction kept 10 bases outside the gene matches. CDR1 and CDR2 from the germline V gene are DFQATT and SNEGSKA (reference sequence). The CDR3 has 17 residues. This chain's CDR3 is CSANEAGGPMAKNIQYF. Here the CDR3 DNA reads TGCAGTGCTAATGAAGCGGGGGGGCCGATGGCCAAAAACATTCAGTACTTC.

This clone was detected once. This rearrangement joins TRBV3-1 (or the pseudogene TRBV3-2) to TRBJ2-5; 9 bases agree with TRBD1. Per germline, CDR1 LGHDT and CDR2 YNNKEL (reference sequence). V lost 4 bases and J lost 4; bases outside the gene matches: 7. The CDR3 totals 15 residues. For the CDR3, the DNA is TGTGCCAGCAGCCTCCAGGGACAGGGAGGAGAGACCCAGTACTTC. Translation gives CASSLQGQGGETQYF.

This chain uses TRBV5-1 with TRBJ2-2; D uncertain. V gave up 4 bases and J gave up 3 bases, with 7 bases separating them. The CDR3 has 13 residues. Germline V gives CDR1 SGHRS, CDR2 YFSETQ. CDR3 residues: CASSRLDTGELFF. DNA for the CDR3: TGCGCCAGCAGCCGTTTAGACACCGGGGAGCTGTTTTTT.

The chain couples TRBV29-1 to TRBJ1-4; 9 nucleotides match TRBD1. The CDR3 spans 13 residues. Per the germline V gene, CDR1 is SQVTM and CDR2 is ANQGSEA. The ends lost 6 bases at V and 7 bases at J; junction bases unmatched: 6. The CDR3 reads CSVATGGREKLFF. DNA for the CDR3: TGCAGCGTCGCTACAGGGGGCCGTGAAAAACTGTTTTTT.

V usage is TRBV10-2 and J usage is TRBJ2-3; D remains ambiguous. Looked up from germline, CDR1 is WSHSY and CDR2 is SAAADI. Trimming stripped 6 bases from V and 2 bases from J, with 6 bases between. The CDR3 extends over 12 amino acids. The CDR3 DNA reads as TGCGCCAGCAGAGAGCACACAGATACGCAGTATTTT. It translates to CASREHTDTQYF.